This is a list of T cell receptor beta chains from one sample in a study of cytomegalovirus exposure and HLA in healthy donors. Data came from immunoSEQ multiplex PCR; TCRdb stores just in-frame clones and leaves some out. Its table records 95,000 to 150,000 clones. Sequences were obtained from PBMCs. These receptor sequences come from a man in his thirties or forties in good health and CMV-seronegative. Both conserved end residues are part of each CDR3. A D gene is named only where the DNA matches it firmly.

TRBV28,TRBJ2-7,NA,CASSSPTQVHSYEQYF,TGTGCCAGCAGTTCACCCACACAGGTACACTCCTACGAGCAGTACTTC
TRBV23-1,TRBJ2-5,TRBD1,CATERPRGLKEETQYF,TGCGCCACCGAGCGGCCTAGGGGGCTAAAGGAAGAGACCCAGTACTTC
TRBV6-6,TRBJ2-7,TRBD2,CASSRLAGVGEQYF,TGTGCCAGCAGCCGACTAGCGGGAGTTGGCGAGCAGTACTTC
TRBV2,TRBJ2-1,NA,CASSDWPYNEQFF,TGTGCCAGCAGTGATTGGCCCTACAATGAGCAGTTCTTC
TRBV27,TRBJ2-5,NA,CASSDRDQETQYF,TGTGCCAGCAGTGACCGGGACCAAGAGACCCAGTACTTC
TRBV7-3,TRBJ2-3,NA,CASSLFRTPPLADTQYF,TGTGCCAGCAGCCTCTTTAGGACTCCCCCGTTGGCAGATACGCAGTATTTT
TRBV30,TRBJ1-1,NA,CAWSVQVNTEAFF,TGTGCCTGGAGTGTACAGGTGAACACTGAAGCTTTCTTT
TRBV5-1,TRBJ1-1,TRBD1,CASTRDRVDTEAFF,TGCGCCAGCACCCGGGACAGGGTGGACACTGAAGCTTTCTTT
TRBV6-5,TRBJ1-5,TRBD1,CASRGLGGTQPQHF,TGTGCCAGCAGGGGGTTAGGGGGCACTCAGCCCCAGCATTTT
TRBV4-1,TRBJ1-1,TRBD1,CASSPGTENIVEAFF,TGCGCCAGCAGCCCCGGGACAGAGAATATTGTTGAAGCTTTCTTT
TRBV28,TRBJ2-7,TRBD2,CASRGREAGGQDEQYF,TGTGCCAGCAGGGGTCGGGAAGCGGGGGGCCAGGACGAGCAGTACTTC
TRBV28,TRBJ1-6,NA,CASSPRDIFSPLHF,TGTGCCAGCAGTCCCCGGGACATTTTTTCACCCCTCCACTTT
TRBV9,TRBJ1-2,NA,CASSGGRIYGYTF,TGTGCCAGCAGCGGTGGCCGAATCTATGGCTACACCTTC
TRBV19,TRBJ2-7,NA,CASRGGIRPYEQYF,TGTGCCAGTAGGGGGGGAATCCGACCTTACGAGCAGTACTTC
TRBV2,TRBJ1-5,NA,CASSEAGGGNQPQHF,TGTGCCAGCAGTGAAGCGGGGGGGGGCAATCAGCCCCAGCATTTT
TRBV11-2,TRBJ2-7,NA,CASSPPGHYEQYF,TGTGCCAGCAGCCCCCCCGGACATTACGAGCAGTACTTC
TRBV18,TRBJ1-2,NA,CASSPDRLYGYTF,TGTGCCAGCTCACCCGACAGGCTTTATGGCTACACCTTC
TRBV7-3,TRBJ2-1,NA,CASSLNEGPDKQFF,TGTGCCAGCAGCTTAAATGAGGGTCCCGACAAGCAGTTCTTC
TRBV5-1,TRBJ2-2,TRBD2,CASSLVAGGTGELFF,TGCGCCAGCAGCTTGGTCGCGGGAGGCACCGGGGAGCTGTTTTTT
TRBV7-9,TRBJ2-7,TRBD2,CASSPRMGLAGGQSYEQYF,TGTGCCAGCAGCCCCAGGATGGGACTAGCGGGAGGGCAAAGCTACGAGCAGTACTTC
TRBV4-1,TRBJ2-1,NA,CASSQELGEQFF,TGCGCCAGCAGCCAGGAGTTAGGTGAGCAGTTCTTC
TRBV6-5,TRBJ1-6,TRBD1,CASSPPGQETSPLHF,TGTGCCAGCAGCCCTCCGGGACAGGAGACTTCACCCCTCCACTTT
TRBV5-1,TRBJ2-7,TRBD1,CASSPRTGGTYEQYF,TGCGCCAGCAGCCCCAGGACAGGGGGCACGTACGAGCAGTACTTC
TRBV2,TRBJ1-1,TRBD1,CASIRGGQGAFF,TGTGCCAGCATAAGGGGCGGACAGGGAGCTTTCTTT
TRBV5-1,TRBJ1-5,NA,CASRRSTGDTLEPQHF,TGCGCCAGCAGGAGGTCCACCGGGGACACTCTTGAGCCCCAGCATTTT
TRBV19,TRBJ1-6,NA,CASSTAGNYNSPLHF,TGTGCCAGTAGTACCGCAGGGAACTATAATTCACCCCTCCACTTT
TRBV14,TRBJ2-4,TRBD1,CASSPDGTSGQGGDIQYF,TGTGCCAGCAGCCCCGATGGGACATCCGGACAGGGAGGAGACATTCAGTACTTC
TRBV7-9,TRBJ1-1,TRBD1,CASSPGGPTEAFF,TGTGCCAGCAGCCCAGGGGGACCCACTGAAGCTTTCTTT
TRBV11-2,TRBJ2-7,NA,CASSLSGNFYEQYF,TGTGCCAGCAGCTTATCAGGGAACTTCTACGAGCAGTACTTC
TRBV5-1,TRBJ2-1,TRBD2,CASSLLAGGKREQFF,TGCGCCAGCAGCTTGTTAGCGGGAGGGAAGAGGGAGCAGTTCTTC
TRBV7-8,TRBJ2-3,TRBD2,CASSLAHLETSGNTDTQYF,TGTGCCAGCAGCTTAGCGCACCTTGAGACTAGCGGGAACACAGATACGCAGTATTTT
TRBV10-3,TRBJ1-1,TRBD1,CAISGGQGDLGTEAFF,TGTGCCATCAGTGGGGGACAGGGGGATCTGGGCACTGAAGCTTTCTTT
TRBV29-1,TRBJ2-7,TRBD2,CSVGLAGFREQYF,TGCAGCGTGGGACTAGCGGGATTTCGGGAGCAGTACTTC
TRBV28,TRBJ2-2,NA,CASRVIQGTGELFF,TGTGCCAGCAGAGTAATCCAGGGGACCGGGGAGCTGTTTTTT
TRBV5-1,TRBJ2-2,TRBD1,CASSLGPTGAGGELFF,TGCGCCAGCAGCTTGGGCCCCACAGGGGCGGGCGGGGAGCTGTTTTTT
TRBV25-1,TRBJ1-5,TRBD1,CASSPGTGGYQPQHF,TGTGCCAGCAGTCCAGGGACAGGGGGCTATCAGCCCCAGCATTTT
TRBV19,TRBJ1-1,NA,CASSIVGRDTTEAFF,TGTGCCAGTAGTATAGTTGGCAGGGATACCACTGAAGCTTTCTTT
TRBV7-9,TRBJ2-7,NA,CASSPGHLYEQYF,TGTGCCAGCAGCCCAGGACACCTCTACGAGCAGTACTTC
TRBV5-6,TRBJ2-7,NA,CASSSSAYEQYF,TGTGCCAGCAGTTCGTCAGCCTACGAGCAGTACTTC
TRBV11-3,TRBJ2-5,NA,CASSLVRGQTQYF,TGTGCCAGCAGCTTAGTAAGGGGTCAGACCCAGTACTTC
TRBV29-1,TRBJ2-5,NA,CSVEVGVEETQYF,TGCAGCGTTGAGGTAGGAGTGGAGGAGACCCAGTACTTC
TRBV15,TRBJ2-1,TRBD1,CATSTDRGNEQFF,TGTGCCACCAGCACGGACAGGGGCAATGAGCAGTTCTTC
TRBV9,TRBJ1-2,TRBD1,CAGDRRGYTF,TGTGCCGGGGACAGGCGAGGCTACACCTTC
TRBV10-3,TRBJ1-4,NA,CAISEGGGEKLFF,TGTGCCATCAGTGAAGGGGGGGGTGAAAAACTGTTTTTT
TRBV7-7,TRBJ2-1,NA,CASSLSTLYNEQFF,TGTGCTAGCAGCCTATCGACTCTTTACAATGAGCAGTTCTTC
TRBV19,TRBJ2-1,NA,CASNDRGNEQFF,TGTGCCAGTAACGACCGGGGCAATGAGCAGTTCTTC
TRBV5-1,TRBJ1-3,NA,CASSSQGSGNTIYF,TGCGCCAGCAGCAGTCAGGGGTCTGGAAACACCATATATTTT
TRBV6-6,TRBJ2-1,NA,CASSSFSQDNEQFF,TGTGCCAGCAGCTCATTTTCCCAGGACAATGAGCAGTTCTTC
TRBV19,TRBJ1-4,NA,CASRTGGGVQGLFF,TGTGCCAGTCGGACCGGTGGTGGAGTCCAGGGACTGTTTTTT
TRBV5-1,TRBJ2-5,TRBD2,CASSLGRRASGEGETQYF,TGCGCCAGCAGCTTGGGGCGGAGGGCTAGCGGAGAGGGGGAGACCCAGTACTTC
TRBV6-5,TRBJ1-2,NA,CASSYSKESLIGYTF,TGTGCCAGCAGTTACTCGAAAGAGAGCCTTATCGGCTACACCTTC
TRBV10-3,TRBJ1-1,NA,CAISEVDASGPEAFF,TGTGCCATCAGTGAGGTGGACGCCTCAGGGCCTGAAGCTTTCTTT